The clone carrying this TCR beta chain was seen only a few times. Its antigen remains unidentified. Some clones are missing from TCRdb's copy, which holds only in-frame ones; the method was immunoSEQ multiplex PCR. The sample carries about 67,000 clones, around four fifths recorded once. The data are from a study of T cell responses to AZD1222 COVID-19 vaccine. Across the whole study: Recipients boosted at about 4 weeks or about 12 weeks are pooled. Study observations and caveats: Nearly half of spike-specific TCRs reportedly go after variant regions that carry no mutations. Seropositive status at baseline applied to only 5 to 7 AZD1222 recipients. When two AZD1222 doses had been given, Spike-specific TCR breadth and depth rose.

This sequence was found in an adult in good health. The sequencing used peripheral blood, collected on day 0 of AZD1222 vaccination.

CDR3 loop: CASSSRDPSSGNTIYF. The CDR3 DNA is TGTGCCAGCAGTTCTAGGGACCCTAGCTCTGGAAACACCATATATTTT. The chain combines TRBV28 with TRBJ1-3; D is possibly TRBD1 (5 bases). Germline V gene data show CDR1 as MDHEN and CDR2 as SYDVKM. Trimming shortened V by 4 bases and J by 0 bases, and 13 bases separated the two germline ends. This CDR3 comprises 16 residues.